The rows below give T cell receptor beta chains drawn from one sample of a study of blood T cell repertoires in COVID-19. This table comes from immunoSEQ multiplex PCR, and its TCRdb copy is limited to in-frame clones, with some not included. The repertoire holds 380,000 or so clones, with around 87% as singletons. The sample taken for sequencing was PBMCs or T cells enriched from blood (not recorded which). These receptors all stem from a man aged 30 to 39 who had recovered from COVID-19. The CDR3 runs from the conserved cysteine through the conserved F or W.

v_call: TRBV15
j_call: TRBJ1-5
cdr3_aa: CATSNFHRGPGNQPQHF

v_call: TRBV14
j_call: TRBJ1-1
cdr3_aa: CASSFRGTEAFF

v_call: TRBV27
j_call: TRBJ1-6
cdr3_aa: CASSLFATGDNSPLHF

v_call: TRBV2
j_call: TRBJ2-1
cdr3_aa: CASCWSGGANEQFF

v_call: TRBV10-3
j_call: TRBJ1-3
cdr3_aa: CAISESKRVFSGNTIYF

v_call: TRBV5-1
j_call: TRBJ2-7
cdr3_aa: CASSLASVGEQYF

v_call: TRBV2
j_call: TRBJ2-2
cdr3_aa: CASSGFSAGELFF

v_call: TRBV6-5
j_call: TRBJ2-3
cdr3_aa: CASSYGQGDTDTQYF

v_call: TRBV2
j_call: TRBJ2-7
cdr3_aa: CASSPDRTYTYEQYF

v_call: TRBV7-2
j_call: TRBJ2-1
cdr3_aa: CASSLEGAGVGSEQFF

v_call: TRBV7-8
j_call: TRBJ2-2
cdr3_aa: CASRWTGGGTGELFF

v_call: TRBV10-3
j_call: TRBJ1-5
cdr3_aa: CATGSTPSNQPQHF

v_call: TRBV12-3/TRBV12-4
j_call: TRBJ1-1
cdr3_aa: CASSRGSNTEAFF

v_call: TRBV18
j_call: TRBJ1-1
cdr3_aa: CASSPRQGGFGEAFF

v_call: TRBV4-1
j_call: TRBJ2-1
cdr3_aa: CASSQAEGSEQFF

v_call: TRBV27
j_call: TRBJ1-6
cdr3_aa: CASSSRDRGSPLHF

v_call: TRBV12-5
j_call: TRBJ2-1
cdr3_aa: CASGLPTHKNYNEQFF

v_call: TRBV6-5
j_call: TRBJ1-2
cdr3_aa: CASSYSSGDYGYTF

v_call: TRBV5-1
j_call: TRBJ2-1
cdr3_aa: CASSSEGQGAFNEQFF

v_call: TRBV11-2
j_call: TRBJ1-4
cdr3_aa: CASSPGTANEKLFF

v_call: TRBV27
j_call: TRBJ1-5
cdr3_aa: CASSYFGRGNQPQHF

v_call: TRBV7-2
j_call: TRBJ1-2
cdr3_aa: CASSLIREGSGYTF

v_call: TRBV24-1
j_call: TRBJ1-4
cdr3_aa: CATSSTRTNEKLFF

v_call: TRBV15
j_call: TRBJ2-7
cdr3_aa: CATSGDRGRNYEQYF

v_call: TRBV4-3
j_call: TRBJ1-4
cdr3_aa: CASSRSSGVGEKLFF

v_call: TRBV5-1
j_call: TRBJ2-7
cdr3_aa: CASSLYSPAYEQYF

v_call: TRBV15
j_call: TRBJ2-5
cdr3_aa: CATSRGDRGGRYQETQYF

v_call: TRBV7-9
j_call: TRBJ1-1
cdr3_aa: CASSPQTYTEAFF

v_call: TRBV18
j_call: TRBJ1-1
cdr3_aa: CASSLIGQGETEAFF

v_call: TRBV18
j_call: TRBJ2-2
cdr3_aa: CASSAGMNTGELFF

v_call: TRBV24-1
j_call: TRBJ1-1
cdr3_aa: CATSDQRGTAFF

v_call: TRBV30
j_call: TRBJ2-2
cdr3_aa: CAWSTGTGDGTGELFF

v_call: TRBV18
j_call: TRBJ1-2
cdr3_aa: CASSVREDYGYTF

v_call: TRBV6-5
j_call: TRBJ2-5
cdr3_aa: CASRRDRVVETQYF

v_call: TRBV29-1
j_call: TRBJ1-2
cdr3_aa: CSVETGGSHGYTF

v_call: TRBV5-1
j_call: TRBJ2-3
cdr3_aa: CASSNEPRSRAGAAYGTDTQYF

v_call: TRBV9
j_call: TRBJ2-3
cdr3_aa: CASSDLLTDTQYF

v_call: TRBV2
j_call: TRBJ1-1
cdr3_aa: CASSAESTEAFF

v_call: TRBV4-3
j_call: TRBJ1-5
cdr3_aa: CASSPERYSNQPQHF

v_call: TRBV14
j_call: TRBJ1-5
cdr3_aa: CASSQGGVGNQPQHF

v_call: TRBV5-1
j_call: TRBJ1-1
cdr3_aa: CASSTGTGRAEAFF

v_call: TRBV6-5
j_call: TRBJ1-3
cdr3_aa: CASSPGHLAIYF

v_call: TRBV7-9
j_call: TRBJ2-7
cdr3_aa: CASSLATAGGEQYF

v_call: TRBV6-2/TRBV6-3
j_call: TRBJ1-1
cdr3_aa: CASSYGQINTEAFF

v_call: TRBV10-3
j_call: TRBJ1-5
cdr3_aa: CAIGGSGGGNQPQHF

v_call: TRBV4-1
j_call: TRBJ2-1
cdr3_aa: CASSYRGDEQFF

v_call: TRBV5-4
j_call: TRBJ2-5
cdr3_aa: CASNSRDRAETQYF

v_call: TRBV5-6
j_call: TRBJ1-4
cdr3_aa: CASLSGGDEKLFF

v_call: TRBV6-5
j_call: TRBJ2-3
cdr3_aa: CASMAVSTDTQYF

v_call: TRBV11-2
j_call: TRBJ1-1
cdr3_aa: CASSLEGTGGYRNTEAFF

v_call: TRBV29-1
j_call: TRBJ2-2
cdr3_aa: CSASGLAGGPVTGELFF

v_call: TRBV7-6
j_call: TRBJ1-1
cdr3_aa: CASSTLGDMNTEAFF

v_call: TRBV11-2
j_call: TRBJ1-4
cdr3_aa: CASRIHPVATNEKLFF

v_call: TRBV15
j_call: TRBJ2-7
cdr3_aa: CATSRAAGLYEQYF

v_call: TRBV2
j_call: TRBJ2-1
cdr3_aa: CASRETSGGDEQFF